The 16 T cell receptor beta chains reported below all come from one sample, sequenced in a study of cytomegalovirus exposure and HLA in healthy donors. Sequenced by immunoSEQ multiplex PCR; TCRdb stores in-frame clones only, minus some. The table records 200,000 to 250,000 clones, roughly 84% of them present only once. Sample: PBMCs. The receptors here all came from a woman under 30 in good health and CMV-seropositive.

CDR3 region: CASSQEEPGSYQETQYF. The CDR3, as DNA: TGTGCCAGCAGCCAAGAAGAACCAGGGTCCTACCAAGAGACCCAGTACTTC. The chain is built from TRBV14 and TRBJ2-5; tentative D call: TRBD1 (5 bases). This CDR3 is built from 17 residues. Germline V CDR1 and CDR2: SGHDN, FVKESK. Trimming pared 0 bases from V and 0 bases from J, leaving 14 bases between.

This chain connects TRBV5-8 to TRBJ1-1; D might be TRBD1 (5 bases). V was clipped by 4 bases and J by 1 base, with 17 bases between them. There are 16 residues in the CDR3. From germline, CDR1 is SGHTS and CDR2 YDEGEE. In DNA form, the CDR3 reads TGTGCCAGCAGCCTCGGGACTCCCACGAAGAACACTGAAGCTTTCTTT. It yields the protein CASSLGTPTKNTEAFF.

The chain recombines TRBV5-1 with TRBJ2-7; TRBD2 might be the D (5 bases). The germline V gene encodes CDR1 SGHRS and CDR2 YFSETQ. The CDR3 sequence is 12 residues long. Trimming pared 2 bases from V and 5 bases from J, leaving 8 bases between. The DNA of the CDR3 is TGCGCCAGCAGCTTCGAACTAGACGAGCAGTACTTC. It is translated as CASSFELDEQYF.

The chain couples TRBV5-1 to TRBJ2-7, with D unresolved. The CDR3 is 13 amino acids. Trimming stripped 1 base from V and 3 bases from J, with 8 bases between. Germline assignment: CDR1 SGHRS and CDR2 YFSETQ. The CDR3 loop reads CASSLTSLYEQYF. The DNA of the CDR3 is TGCGCCAGCAGCTTGACGAGCCTCTACGAGCAGTACTTC.

The chain has TRBV7-2 and TRBJ1-3, with TRBD1 identical over 8 bases. The germline V gene encodes CDR1 SGHTA and CDR2 FQGNSA. V dropped 5 bases and J dropped 2; count of bases not matched to a gene: 2. This CDR3 comprises 14 residues. The CDR3 sequence: CASSGTGTGNTIYF. The CDR3 DNA sequence: TGTGCCAGCAGCGGGACAGGTACTGGAAACACCATATATTTT.

This clone occurred a few times. This chain joins TRBV5-1 and TRBJ2-1; 12 positions agree with TRBD2. This CDR3 contains 17 residues. V shed 0 bases, J shed 7 bases, and the junction held 8 bases outside the gene matches. Germline values: CDR1 SGHRS, CDR2 YFSETQ. CDR3 region: CASSLGIGTSGFNEQFF. The CDR3 DNA is TGCGCCAGCAGCTTGGGGATCGGGACTAGCGGGTTTAATGAGCAGTTCTTC.

V and J are TRBV10-3 and TRBJ1-5; 10 bases align to TRBD1. Germline V lookup: CDR1 ENHRY, CDR2 SYGVKD. Unmatched junction bases numbered 5, after V lost 0 bases and J lost 6 bases. The CDR3 spans 16 residues. The CDR3 is CAISESGTGVRQPQHF. The DNA for the CDR3 is TGTGCCATCAGTGAGTCAGGGACAGGGGTTCGTCAGCCCCAGCATTTT.

The gene calls are TRBV21-1 and TRBJ1-5. TRBV21-1 is a pseudogene locus. This CDR3 has 14 residues. In DNA form, the CDR3 reads TGTGCCAGCAGCAACCTAAAAAACAATCAGCCCCAGCATTTT. Its protein is CASSNLKNNQPQHF.

The rearrangement joins TRBV7-9 to TRBJ2-1; 9 positions agree with TRBD1. Germline CDR1 and CDR2: SEHNR and FQNEAQ (reference sequence). The V and J ends lost 5 bases and 5 bases, in that order; junction bases with no gene match: 7. The length of the CDR3 is 15 residues. The CDR3 bases are TGTGCCAGCAGCCTCATCACAGGGGGCAACAATGAGCAGTTCTTC. Translation: CASSLITGGNNEQFF. Using reference TRBV7-9 and TRBJ2-1 for the parts outside the CDR3, the full variable domain is DTGVSQNPRHKITKRGQNVTFRCDPISEHNRLYWYRQTLGQGPEFLTYFQNEAQLEKSRLLSDRFSAERPKGSFSTLEIQRTEQGDSAMYLCASSLITGGNNEQFFGPGTRLTVL.

The gene calls are TRBV4-2 and TRBJ1-1; D possibly corresponds to TRBD1 (6 bases). The CDR3 length is 17 residues. Deletions cut 1 base from V and 2 bases from J, with 17 bases between. Germline values: CDR1 LGHNA, CDR2 YNFKEQ. The CDR3 loop is CASSQAHGQTVNTEAFF. CDR3 DNA: TGTGCCAGCAGCCAAGCTCACGGACAGACCGTAAACACTGAAGCTTTCTTT.

The chain couples TRBV27 to TRBJ2-7; the D gene is possibly TRBD1 (6 bases). The CDR3 has 12 residues. Germline V lookup: CDR1 MNHEY, CDR2 SMNVEV (reference sequence). The V end lost 9 bases, the J end lost 3 bases, and 12 bases lay between the germline ends. In nucleotides, the CDR3 is TGTGCCAGTTCAAAAGGGGGCTACGAGCAGTACTTC. Protein: CASSKGGYEQYF.

The chain has TRBV28 and TRBJ2-6; D ambiguous. V was pared by 3 bases and J by 0 bases, with 21 bases between. CDR3 size: 20 residues. Germline-derived CDR1 and CDR2 are MDHEN and SYDVKM. For the CDR3, the DNA is TGTGCCAGCAGTTTGTTCTATCGCGGTCGTGGCGACTCTGGGGCCAACGTCCTGACTTTC. This encodes CASSLFYRGRGDSGANVLTF.

The CDR3 is CASSFKGTPDGYTF. The CDR3, as DNA: TGTGCCAGCAGCTTTAAAGGGACTCCCGACGGCTACACCTTC. This chain uses TRBV7-3 with TRBJ1-2; tentatively, D is TRBD1 (5 bases). Germline V gene sequence: CDR1 SGHTA, CDR2 FQGTGA. The CDR3 is 14 amino acids. The ends were cut back, 3 bases at V and 8 bases at J, with 16 bases in the middle.

The chain recombines TRBV7-8 with TRBJ2-7; possible D gene TRBD2, 5 bases. CDR1 is SGHVS, CDR2 FQNEAQ, per germline. The ends were cut back, 3 bases at V and 6 bases at J, with 9 bases in the middle. CDR3 length equals 12 residues. CDR3 residues: CASSFGLGEQYF. The CDR3 coding sequence is TGTGCCAGCAGCTTCGGACTGGGCGAGCAGTACTTC. Variable domain in full (rest from reference TRBV7-8 and TRBJ2-7): GAGVSQSPRYKVAKRGQDVALRCDPISGHVSLFWYQQALGQGPEFLTYFQNEAQLDKSGLPSDRFFAERPEGSVSTLKIQRTQQEDSAVYLCASSFGLGEQYFGPGTRLTVT.

The chain carries TRBV13 and TRBJ1-1; D ambiguous. The CDR3 runs 13 residues. Deletions cut 5 bases from V and 1 base from J, with 8 bases between. Germline V gene data show CDR1 as PRHDT and CDR2 as FYEKMQ (reference sequence). This CDR3 reads CASSLTKNTEAFF. As DNA, the CDR3 is TGTGCCAGCAGCCTTACAAAGAACACTGAAGCTTTCTTT. Full variable domain (missing parts from reference TRBV13 and TRBJ1-1): AAGVIQSPRHLIKEKRETATLKCYPIPRHDTVYWYQQGPGQDPQFLISFYEKMQSDKGSIPDRFSAQQFSDYHSELNMSSLELGDSALYFCASSLTKNTEAFFGQGTRLTVV.

The chain's CDR3 is CASSIGDFRTYEQYF. Here the CDR3 DNA reads TGTGCCAGTAGTATTGGGGACTTTCGAACCTACGAGCAGTACTTC. The chain joins TRBV19 to TRBJ2-7; tentative D call: TRBD2 (6 bases). The CDR3 contains 15 residues. Per the germline V gene, CDR1 is LNHDA and CDR2 is SQIVND (reference sequence). The V end lost 3 bases, the J end lost 2 bases, and 14 bases lay between the germline ends. Supplemented by reference TRBV19 and TRBJ2-7, the full variable domain reads DGGITQSPKYLFRKEGQNVTLSCEQNLNHDAMYWYRQDPGQGLRLIYYSQIVNDFQKGDIAEGYSVSREKKESFPLTVTSAQKNPTAFYLCASSIGDFRTYEQYFGPGTRLTVT.